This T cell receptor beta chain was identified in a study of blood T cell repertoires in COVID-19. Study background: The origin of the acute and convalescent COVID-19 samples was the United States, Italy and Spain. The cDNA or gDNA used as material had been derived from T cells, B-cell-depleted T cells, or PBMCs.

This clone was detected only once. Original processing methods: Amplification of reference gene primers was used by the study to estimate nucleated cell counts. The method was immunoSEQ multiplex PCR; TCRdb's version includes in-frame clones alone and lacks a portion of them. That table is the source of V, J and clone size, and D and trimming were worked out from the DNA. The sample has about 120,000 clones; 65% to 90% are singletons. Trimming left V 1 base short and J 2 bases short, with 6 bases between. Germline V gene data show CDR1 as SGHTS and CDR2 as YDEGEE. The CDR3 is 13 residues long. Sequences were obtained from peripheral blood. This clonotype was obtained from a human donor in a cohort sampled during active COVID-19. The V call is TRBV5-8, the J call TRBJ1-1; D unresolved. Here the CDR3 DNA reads TGTGCCAGCAGCTTGAGCGCTAACACTGAAGCTTTCTTT. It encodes CASSLSANTEAFF.